A single sample gave rise to the 10 T cell receptor beta chains below, sequenced in a study of T cell responses to AZD1222 COVID-19 vaccine (dated by TCRdb to the early 2020s). The sample's time point label, decoded: about 28 days (+/-7) after the second vaccine dose. Libraries came from the immunoSEQ multiplex PCR assay. Drawn from immuneACCESS, this table holds only the in-frame rearrangements with V and J called that TCRdb kept. Clones are partly lost; checked studies trace under half to an unresolved V gene and leave the rest unexplained. The sample includes tens of thousands of clones, with roughly 89% observed a single time. The ten largest account for 7.5% to 10% of the sample. The input for sequencing was peripheral blood, taken 28 days after the second AZD1222 dose. These receptors were taken from an adult who received the AZD1222 COVID-19 vaccine.

The genes are TRBV11-2 and TRBJ1-1, with 7 bases aligning to TRBD1. The ends lost 4 bases at V and 0 bases at J; junction bases unmatched: 11. The CDR3 contains 17 residues. Germline V gene data show CDR1 as SGHAT and CDR2 as FQNNGV. The CDR3 loop is CASSSRDSLFMNTEAFF. The CDR3 nucleotides read TGTGCCAGCAGCTCCCGGGACAGCCTTTTCATGAACACTGAAGCTTTCTTT.

The rearrangement links TRBV4-1 to TRBJ1-2; D remains ambiguous. This CDR3 region has 17 residues. From germline, CDR1 is MGHRA and CDR2 YSYEKL. The V gene lost 0 bases and the J gene lost 0 bases, with 14 bases spanning the gap. CDR3 sequence (DNA): TGCGCCAGCAGCCAAGATTGGGCCCCCAGCCCTAACTATGGCTACACCTTC. It encodes CASSQDWAPSPNYGYTF.

CDR3 nucleotide sequence: TGTGCCAGCAGCCGGTCGAGCGGGCTGACCGGGGAGCTGTTTTTT. This encodes CASSRSSGLTGELFF. The chain links TRBV14 to TRBJ2-2, with D tentatively TRBD2 (6 bases). This CDR3 is built from 15 residues. Germline assignment: CDR1 SGHDN and CDR2 FVKESK. Between the trimmed V and J ends, which lost 4 bases and 5 bases, there was a span of 14 bases.

This chain uses TRBV10-3 with TRBJ2-3; D may be TRBD1 or TRBD2 (5 bases each). Germline CDR1 reads ENHRY; CDR2 reads SYGVKD. Trimming left V 10 bases short and J 5 bases short, with 16 bases between. This CDR3 is built from 13 residues. The CDR3 DNA reads TGTGCCAACCGGGACCCCGCAGGAGATACGCAGTATTTT. It encodes CANRDPAGDTQYF.

This clone was detected once. V is TRBV4-1 and J is TRBJ2-5, with TRBD1 identical over 8 bases. The CDR3 extends over 14 amino acids. The V and J ends lost 1 base and 5 bases, in that order; junction bases with no gene match: 3. CDR1 is MGHRA, CDR2 YSYEKL, per germline. CDR3 sequence (DNA): TGCGCCAGCAGCCAAGCTCAGGGGGCGGAGACCCAGTACTTC. Amino acid sequence: CASSQAQGAETQYF.

The chain combines TRBV24-1 with TRBJ2-1, with TRBD2 identical over 10 bases. The CDR3 consists of 16 residues. The germline CDR1 and CDR2 sequences are KGHDR and SFDVKD. V gave up 4 bases and J gave up 6 bases; unmatched junction bases: 8. Written as DNA, the CDR3 is TGTGCCACCAGTGACCCGGGACTAGCGAACCCCAATGAGCAGTTCTTC. Its protein product is CATSDPGLANPNEQFF.

The rearrangement links TRBV28 to TRBJ1-6; D perhaps matches TRBD1 (6 bases). From germline, CDR1 is MDHEN and CDR2 SYDVKM. V lost 5 bases and J lost 0, with 14 bases in between. The CDR3 loop spans 17 amino acids. The CDR3 coding sequence is TGTGCCAGCAGTCCAACAGGGAGGGGCTCCTATAATTCACCCCTCCACTTT. This sequence encodes CASSPTGRGSYNSPLHF.

The rearrangement uses TRBV2 and TRBJ1-2, with D tentatively TRBD1 (5 bases). Per the germline V gene, CDR1 is SNHLY and CDR2 is FYNNEI. The V end was cut by 6 bases, the J end by 9 bases, with 14 bases between. The CDR3 consists of 12 residues. The CDR3 loop reads CASSVGGSSYTF. The CDR3 DNA sequence: TGTGCCAGCAGCGTCGGGGGGAGTAGCTACACCTTC. The complete variable domain, with remaining parts taken from reference TRBV2 and TRBJ1-2, reads EPEVTQTPSHQVTQMGQEVILRCVPISNHLYFYWYRQILGQKVEFLVSFYNNEISEKSEIFDDQFSVERPDGSNFTLKIRSTKLEDSAMYFCASSVGGSSYTFGSGTRLTVV.

This clone has just one count. This chain joins TRBV29-1 and TRBJ2-1; D tentatively reads TRBD1 or TRBD2 (7 bases each). The CDR3 spans 16 residues. Germline CDR1 is SQVTM and CDR2 is ANQGSEA. V shed 4 bases and J shed 1 base, with 17 bases lying between them. The CDR3 here is CSVAGRDSLSYNEQFF. In DNA form, the CDR3 reads TGCAGCGTTGCGGGGAGGGACAGTCTATCCTACAATGAGCAGTTCTTC.

The rearrangement links TRBV6-6 to TRBJ1-1; no firm D call. This CDR3 has 14 residues. The germline V and J ends were trimmed by 2 bases and 11 bases, with 18 bases remaining between them. Per the germline V gene, CDR1 is MNHNY and CDR2 is SVGAGI (reference sequence). CDR3: CASSYGGGRQRAFF. CDR3 in DNA: TGTGCCAGCAGTTACGGCGGCGGACGGCAGAGGGCTTTCTTT.